There are a few counts of the clone carrying this T cell receptor (beta chain). These data belong to a study of T cells after yellow fever vaccination. TCRdb ran MiXCR on the 5' RACE reads and lists one entry per CDR3 protein. The sample comprises about 340,000 distinct CDR3 sequences, approximately 13% of which are singletons, and roughly 3% rests with the top ten. This CDR3 has 13 amino acids. The germline V gene encodes CDR1 MGHRA and CDR2 YSYEKL. Trimming cost V 0 bases and J 11 bases, with 13 bases left between them. The chain has TRBV4-1 and TRBJ1-1, with D tentatively TRBD1 (5 bases). The specimen was CD4+ T cells sorted from PBMCs, collected 15 days after the yellow fever booster vaccination. The sequence derives from a man aged 18 to 30 who received the YFV17D yellow fever vaccine. CDR3 in DNA: TGCGCCAGCAGCCAAGAAGGTAGGGACCGGGCTTTCTTT. Residues: CASSQEGRDRAFF.